This is a list of T cell receptor beta chains from one sample in a study of OX40 agonist ivuxolimab in advanced cancers. Assay: immunoSEQ multiplex PCR; the TCRdb copy retains only in-frame clones and omits some. Of about 60,000 clones in the sample, 85% to 90% were seen once. Material: CD4+ or CD8+ T cells sorted from blood, obtained in a trial of the OX40 agonist ivuxolimab. The source of these receptors is an adult with an advanced solid tumor such as melanoma, head and neck, liver or kidney cancer. The CDR3 runs from the conserved cysteine through the conserved F or W. D genes are given only for firm matches. Size tells how often a clone was seen (once, few, many) or the class of an expanded clone, and some rows leave it out.

clone size	D gene	V gene	J gene	CDR3 protein	CDR3 DNA
-	TRBD1	TRBV11-2	TRBJ1-3	CASSSQDRSSGNTIYF	TGTGCCAGCAGCTCGCAGGACAGGAGTTCTGGAAACACCATATATTTT
-	TRBD1	TRBV5-1	TRBJ1-2	CASSLSGTGYGYTF	TGCGCCAGCAGCTTGTCCGGGACAGGGTATGGCTACACCTTC
-	TRBD1	TRBV30	TRBJ1-1	CAWRGQMNTEAFF	TGTGCCTGGAGGGGACAGATGAACACTGAAGCTTTCTTT
-	-	TRBV2	TRBJ2-1	CASLGLLGDRWDEQFF	TGTGCCAGCTTGGGACTTTTGGGAGACCGTTGGGATGAGCAGTTCTTC
-	-	TRBV25-1	TRBJ2-5	CASHRKFQETQYF	TGTGCCAGCCATAGGAAGTTTCAAGAGACCCAGTACTTC
-	-	TRBV14	TRBJ1-3	CASSQDRGARGNTIYF	TGTGCCAGCAGCCAAGATCGTGGGGCGAGGGGAAACACCATATATTTT
few	-	TRBV9	TRBJ2-2	CASSVALAGNTGELFF	TGTGCCAGCAGCGTAGCCCTTGCGGGAAACACCGGGGAGCTGTTTTTT
-	-	TRBV19	TRBJ1-1	CASRRQDTEAFF	TGTGCCAGTAGGAGACAGGACACTGAAGCTTTCTTT
-	-	TRBV5-1	TRBJ2-4	CASSTGRDIQYF	TGCGCCAGCAGTACAGGGAGAGACATTCAGTACTTC
-	-	TRBV5-1	TRBJ1-2	CASSFGTGPEGYGYTF	TGCGCCAGCAGCTTCGGGACGGGACCGGAAGGCTATGGCTACACCTTC
-	TRBD2	TRBV14	TRBJ2-5	CASSQAELAAGGTQYF	TGTGCCAGCAGCCAAGCTGAGCTAGCGGCCGGGGGGACCCAGTACTTC
-	TRBD1	TRBV4-1	TRBJ1-4	CASSQEGAGGEKLFF	TGCGCCAGCAGCCAAGAGGGGGCAGGGGGGGAAAAACTGTTTTTT
-	-	TRBV6-1	TRBJ2-7	CASGYYEQYF	TGTGCCAGTGGATACTACGAGCAGTACTTC
-	-	TRBV6-6	TRBJ2-7	CASVQGRAGAYEQYF	TGTGCCAGCGTCCAGGGCAGGGCAGGGGCCTACGAGCAGTACTTC
once	TRBD1	TRBV5-8	TRBJ2-7	CASSSRTGSYEQYF	TGTGCCAGCAGCTCCCGGACAGGGAGCTACGAGCAGTACTTC
-	-	TRBV11-1	TRBJ2-3	CASSPRSRDTDTQYF	TGTGCCAGCAGCCCCCGGTCCCGGGACACAGATACGCAGTATTTT
-	-	TRBV5-1	TRBJ2-1	CASSVRGERGEQFF	TGCGCCAGCAGCGTAAGGGGGGAACGGGGTGAGCAGTTCTTC
-	-	TRBV2	TRBJ2-5	CASSLGLQETQYF	TGTGCCAGCAGTTTAGGTCTTCAAGAGACCCAGTACTTC
-	-	TRBV18	TRBJ2-2	CASSPVNTGELFF	TGTGCCAGCTCACCAGTTAACACCGGGGAGCTGTTTTTT
-	TRBD1	TRBV28	TRBJ1-2	CASISDRNGGYTF	TGTGCCAGCATCTCGGACAGGAACGGCGGCTACACCTTC
-	-	TRBV4-3	TRBJ1-1	CASSQDPAGEYTEAFF	TGCGCCAGCAGCCAAGATCCAGCGGGGGAATACACTGAAGCTTTCTTT
-	-	TRBV30	TRBJ1-6	CACYSGSYNSPLHF	TGTGCCTGCTACTCCGGGTCCTATAATTCACCCCTCCACTTT
-	-	TRBV7-2	TRBJ2-7	CASSLVLGAGYNEQYF	TGTGCCAGCAGCTTAGTATTAGGGGCAGGGTACAACGAGCAGTACTTC
-	-	TRBV11-2	TRBJ2-2	CASSLVRTVTGELFF	TGTGCCAGCAGCTTAGTTAGGACAGTAACCGGGGAGCTGTTTTTT
-	-	TRBV30	TRBJ1-1	CAWSVQGEAEAFF	TGTGCCTGGAGTGTACAGGGAGAGGCTGAAGCTTTCTTT
-	-	TRBV10-3	TRBJ2-7	CAVGSENYEQYF	TGTGCCGTCGGATCCGAAAACTACGAGCAGTACTTC
once	-	TRBV7-2	TRBJ1-4	CASSLSGATNEKLFF	TGTGCCAGCAGCTTATCCGGGGCGACAAATGAAAAACTGTTTTTT
-	-	TRBV7-9	TRBJ1-1	CASSLVEGIAFF	TGTGCCAGCAGCTTAGTAGAGGGTATTGCTTTCTTT
-	TRBD1	TRBV5-8	TRBJ1-4	CASSIVPGQAGKEKLFF	TGTGCCAGCAGCATTGTCCCGGGACAGGCAGGAAAAGAAAAACTGTTTTTT
few	TRBD1	TRBV28	TRBJ1-1	CASSDHRGAFF	TGTGCCAGCAGTGACCACAGGGGAGCTTTCTTT
-	-	TRBV6-5	TRBJ1-2	CASSDVDRSYGYTF	TGTGCCAGCAGTGATGTGGATCGCTCCTATGGCTACACCTTC
-	TRBD1	TRBV6-5	TRBJ1-5	CASSRGTDNQPQHF	TGTGCCAGCAGTCGAGGGACAGACAATCAGCCCCAGCATTTT
once	-	TRBV7-2	TRBJ2-7	CASSLGRRGGGQYF	TGTGCCAGCAGCTTAGGTCGGCGGGGCGGAGGGCAGTACTTC
-	-	TRBV14	TRBJ1-1	CASSPTRLGAAFF	TGTGCCAGCAGTCCTACTCGACTGGGGGCGGCTTTCTTT
-	-	TRBV6-5	TRBJ1-5	CASSYSSFNQPQHF	TGTGCCAGCAGTTACTCGTCGTTCAATCAGCCCCAGCATTTT
-	-	TRBV10-3	TRBJ1-1	CAISDSLEAFF	TGTGCCATCAGTGATTCGTTAGAAGCTTTCTTT
few	-	TRBV7-2	TRBJ1-6	CASSLVENSPLHF	TGTGCCAGCAGCTTAGTCGAGAATTCACCCCTCCACTTT
-	-	TRBV10-2	TRBJ2-7	CASSAVDSARSYEQYF	TGCGCCAGCAGTGCGGTCGACAGTGCTCGCTCCTACGAGCAGTACTTC
-	-	TRBV5-1	TRBJ2-5	CASSPGQSQETQYF	TGCGCCAGCAGCCCGGGGCAGAGCCAAGAGACCCAGTACTTC
-	-	TRBV5-8	TRBJ1-5	CASTSRTDYWPQHF	TGTGCCAGCACCAGTCGGACAGACTATTGGCCCCAGCATTTT
-	TRBD1	TRBV30	TRBJ2-2	CACETGKGSNTGELFF	TGTGCCTGTGAGACAGGGAAAGGGTCGAACACCGGGGAGCTGTTTTTT